This TCR beta chain was observed in a study of cytomegalovirus exposure and HLA in healthy donors. Study-wide points: A highly shared variant cluster was judged a likely technical artifact. Association of a missense DCLRE1C variant with TCR beta V- and J-gene trimming was reported in a later analysis.

A multiplex PCR was run with 60 Vbeta primers and 13 Jbeta primers. This table comes from immunoSEQ multiplex PCR, and its TCRdb copy is limited to in-frame clones, with some not included. The table includes 150,000 to 200,000 clones, approximately 82% detected once. As concerns this clone: Its antigen remains unidentified.

This CDR3 comprises 14 residues. Germline V gene data show CDR1 as MGHRA and CDR2 as YSYEKL. V was clipped by 4 bases and J by 2 bases, with 11 bases between them. This chain connects TRBV4-1 to TRBJ2-5; D ambiguous. Sample: PBMCs. This clonotype originated in a male donor in good health and CMV-seropositive. The CDR3 protein is CASSLSGQQETQYF. The CDR3 DNA is TGCGCCAGCAGCCTCTCAGGCCAGCAAGAGACCCAGTACTTC.